This T cell receptor beta chain was recovered during a study of blood T cell repertoires in COVID-19. Study-level information: The study drew acute and convalescent COVID-19 samples from the United States, Italy and Spain. PBMCs, B-cell-depleted T cells, or T cells were the source of the cDNA or gDNA that made up the material.

Source study methods: Amplification of reference gene primers was used by the study to estimate nucleated cell counts. Profiling relied on immunoSEQ multiplex PCR, and the TCRdb table lists in-frame clones only, not all of them. D and trimming come from the DNA, and the V and J calls and clone size come from that table. This table has fewer than 350,000 clones, approximately 86% appearing once. This CDR3 is built from 13 residues. V lost 3 bases and J lost 4, with 9 bases in between. In germline, CDR1 is LGHDT, CDR2 YNNKEL (reference sequence). This TCR was sampled from a man aged 40-55 years with active or convalescent COVID-19. The sequenced material came from peripheral blood. The V and J genes are TRBV3-1 (or the pseudogene TRBV3-2) and TRBJ1-2; a weak D match, TRBD1 (5 bases). CDR3 amino acids: CASSQDISYGYTF. In DNA, the CDR3 is TGTGCCAGCAGCCAGGACATTTCCTATGGCTACACCTTC.